This T cell receptor (beta chain) originates from a study of blood T cell repertoires in COVID-19. For the study at large: Sites in the United States, Italy and Spain provided acute and convalescent COVID-19 samples. The cDNA or gDNA used as material had been derived from T cells, B-cell-depleted T cells, or PBMCs.

Per the original methods: Estimates of nucleated cell counts were drawn from the amplification of reference gene primers. Assay: immunoSEQ multiplex PCR; the TCRdb copy retains only in-frame clones and omits some. V and J calls and clone size are copied from that table; D and trimming were computed from the DNA. The data hold approximately 91,000 clones, with about three quarters observed a single time. In its sample, this clone was seen a few times. CDR1 and CDR2 from the germline V gene are SGHAT and FQNNGV. V shed 5 bases and J shed 1 base, with 10 bases lying between them. The CDR3 has 14 amino acids.

The chain carries TRBV11-2 and TRBJ2-3; D remains ambiguous. The TCR sequence derives from a man aged 70-80 years with acute or convalescent COVID-19. Sequenced: peripheral blood. The CDR3 DNA reads TGTGCCAGCAGCCCAGACCAGGGCACAGATACGCAGTATTTT. Protein: CASSPDQGTDTQYF.